The T cell receptor (beta chain) under discussion was sequenced for a study of early T cells in non-severe SARS-CoV-2 infection. This clonotype appeared many times. This clone may be a read error of a much larger clone one base away. The germline CDR1 and CDR2 sequences are SGHAT and FQNNGV. This CDR3 contains 12 residues. Individually, cDNA molecules had unique molecular identifiers attached to them. TCRdb independently ran MiXCR on the 5' RACE reads; one entry per CDR3 protein. The repertoire holds more than 20,000 distinct CDR3 sequences, around 4.2% seen once, with around 4.8% in the top ten. Material for sequencing was whole blood. The V call is TRBV11-2, the J call TRBJ1-2; perhaps TRBD1 as D (6 bases). The receptor was derived from an adult who was a healthcare worker with PCR-confirmed SARS-CoV-2 infection or an uninfected control (not recorded which). The CDR3 coding sequence is TGTGCCAACAGCACAGGGTATTATGGCTACACCTTC. Translated, it gives CANSTGYYGYTF.